Below, 30 T cell receptor delta chains from the same sample are listed, as sequenced in a study of γδ T cells in repeated Plasmodium falciparum infection. Gammadelta T cells were flow-sorted from PBMC into Vgamma9/Vdelta2+ and Vdelta2-negative populations for bulk analysis. TCRdb made new clone calls on the multiplex PCR reads using CATT. The table shows some 100,000 delta-chain clones, with around 1.4% occurring only once. Input material: gamma-delta T cells from blood. These receptors were collected from a pool of human donors (malaria-infected and uninfected, not separated).

The table lists this clone with a few counts. This likely stems from a read error, as it lies one base from a far larger clone. The sample contains more than one DNA sequence encoding this CDR3. The genes are TRDV1 and TRDJ1; 12 bases are shared with TRDD3. CDR3 size: 27 residues. Per germline, CDR1 TSWWSYY and CDR2 QGS. The CDR3 here is CALGEIWGASYPQYWGIHRCDTDKLIF. Written as DNA, the CDR3 is TGTGCTCTTGGGGAAATTTGGGGTGCGTCCTACCCCCAGTACTGGGGGATACATCGTTGTGACACCGATAAGCTCATCTTT.

Ten or more counts support this clone. This sequence joins TRDV2 and TRDJ1; D unclear. The V gene's germline CDR1 is GEAIGNYY and CDR2 EKD. V was clipped by 0 bases and J by 3 bases, with 10 bases between them. CDR3 length equals 14 residues. CDR3 residues: CACDTVPISDKLIF. In DNA, the CDR3 is TGTGCCTGTGACACCGTACCCATATCCGATAAACTCATCTTT.

Note on this clone: TCRdb shows a much larger clone's protein in place of this DNA's translation, and the two differ at residue 15, likely through a read error; the protein shown is translated from the DNA. The rearrangement joins TRDV1 to TRDJ2; 9 nucleotides align to TRDD3. TCRdb does not report a J gene; here it was assigned by matching the DNA to germline references. CDR3 length equals 19 residues. Germline assignment: CDR1 TSWWSYY and CDR2 QGS. The CDR3 DNA is TGTGCTCTTGGAGTCGTCTTCCTAAAGGGGATACGCCATACAGTACAACTCTTCTTT. Its translation: CALGVVFLKGIRHTVQLFF.

As to this clone: Only one base separates this from a far larger clonotype, so it likely reflects a read error. This sample also contains other DNA sequences that code for the same CDR3. The chain employs TRDV1 and TRDJ4; D assignment may be TRDD2 or TRDD3 (5 bases each). As TCRdb names no J gene, one was assigned here on the basis of a DNA match to germline. The length of the CDR3 is 19 residues. Trimming shortened V by 0 bases and J by 0 bases, and 23 bases separated the two germline ends. Germline V gene lookup returns CDR1 TSWWSYY and CDR2 QGS. DNA of the CDR3: TGTGCTCTTGGGGAACTAGGACCCCTGGGCTTCCCTCCGGCCAGACCCCTGATCTTT. Its translation is CALGELGPLGFPPARPLIF.

On this clone itself: TCRdb lists the protein of a much larger clone for this DNA, which differs at residue 23, so this is likely a read error; the protein given here is translated from the DNA itself. V gene TRDV1 was called; the J gene was not; no check of the table's D call, TRDD3, against the DNA was made. CDR3 length equals 24 residues. CDR1 and CDR2 from the germline V gene are TSWWSYY and QGS. The CDR3 loop reads CALGELRRYTPRGIWRGETDKLTF. CDR3 nucleotides: TGTGCTCTTGGGGAACTTAGAAGATATACCCCTCGGGGGATATGGCGGGGGGAAACCGATAAACTCACCTTT.

To note about this clone: This likely traces to a read error, being one base from a far larger clone. There is no J gene call, but TRDV2 is given as the V gene; no check of the table's D call, TRDD3, against the DNA was made. This CDR3 comprises 17 residues. The germline gives CDR1 GEAIGNYY, CDR2 EKD. The CDR3 region has the DNA TGTGCCTGTGACACCGCAGCTGGGGGGCCCTACACCGATAAACTCATCTTC. Its translation is CACDTAAGGPYTDKLIF.

Points on this clone: TCRdb's protein, taken from a much larger clone, differs from this DNA's translation at residue 6, likely owing to a read error; the protein displayed comes from the DNA. This chain links TRDV1 with TRDJ1; 7 bases align to TRDD2. CDR3 length: 19 residues. Per germline, CDR1 TSWWSYY and CDR2 QGS. The ends lost 0 bases at V and 2 bases at J; junction bases unmatched: 15. The CDR3 protein is CALGELEIPTEIGTDKLIF. Here the CDR3 DNA reads TGTGCTCTTGGGGAACTGGAGATTCCTACAGAGATTGGGACCGATAAACTCATCTTT.

In regard to this clone: The TCRdb protein, from a much larger clone, departs from this DNA's translation at residue 7, likely by read error; the protein shown derives from the DNA. The chain couples TRDV1 to TRDJ1; D is undetermined. The J gene, not given by TCRdb, was assigned here from a germline match of the nucleotide sequence. This CDR3 is built from 17 residues. Trimming shortened V by 2 bases and J by 3 bases, and 19 bases separated the two germline ends. Looked up from germline, CDR1 is TSWWSYY and CDR2 is QGS. The CDR3 DNA sequence: TGTGCTCTTGGGGAAGGAGCAAGGAGCCCGTCCTCCGATAAACTCATCTTT. This codes for CALGEGARSPSSDKLIF.

With regard to this clone: The TCRdb protein comes from a much larger clone and disagrees with this DNA's translation at residue 10, likely due to a read error; the protein given here is derived from the DNA. V is TRDV1 and J is TRDJ1, with D unresolved. Matching the DNA to germline supplied the J gene, which TCRdb does not give. Germline CDR1 is TSWWSYY and CDR2 is QGS. CDR3 length: 15 amino acids. Trimming took off 4 bases at V and 4 bases at J, with 16 bases between the two ends. CDR3 in amino acids: CALGGPGGVIDKLIF. Here the CDR3 DNA reads TGTGCTCTTGGGGGGCCCGGCGGGGTGATCGATAAACTCATCTTT.

This clone came up a few times. The mismatch at residue 16 between this DNA's translation and the TCRdb protein of a much larger clone likely reflects a read error; the protein shown is translated from the DNA. The chain uses TRDV1 and TRDJ1; 7 bases agree with TRDD3. Matching the DNA to germline supplied the J gene, which TCRdb does not give. CDR3 length: 22 amino acids. The germline V gene has CDR1 TSWWSYY and CDR2 QGS. The junction had 23 bases not matched to a gene; V was cut back by 1 base and J by 0 bases. CDR3 residues: CALGERANRSNWGRCYTDKLIF. CDR3 nucleotide sequence: TGTGCTCTTGGGGAACGCGCCAACAGGTCCAACTGGGGCCGATGCTACACCGATAAACTCATCTTT.

This clone has only a few counts. It differs at one base from a far larger clone, so likely a read error. Other DNA sequences within the sample encode an identical CDR3. The gene calls are TRDV2 and TRDJ3; 13 bases are a match to TRDD3. Because TCRdb records no J gene, it was assigned here through a match of the DNA to germline. With V trimmed by 7 bases and J by 4 bases, 9 bases remained unmatched. Germline values: CDR1 GEAIGNYY, CDR2 EKD. This CDR3 region has 18 residues. The CDR3 DNA follows: TGTGCCTGCGACCTACTGGGGGATACGCATTGGGACACCCGACAGATGTTTTTC. This translates into CACDLLGDTHWDTRQMFF.

This clone was recorded a few times. A read error likely explains why the TCRdb protein, taken from a much larger clone, differs from this DNA's translation at residue 5; the protein shown is translated from the DNA. The CDR3 DNA reads as TGTGCTCTTGGGGCCCCTTCTTGGGTCTATAAACTCATCTTT. It encodes CALGAPSWVYKLIF. The gene calls are TRDV1 and TRDJ1; maybe TRDD2 (5 bases). V shed 4 bases and J shed 6 bases, with 15 bases lying between them. CDR1 and CDR2 from the germline V gene are TSWWSYY and QGS. This CDR3 contains 14 residues.

This clone was detected a few times. The TCRdb record carries a much larger clone's protein, which differs from this DNA's translation at residue 3; a read error is the likely cause, and the protein listed here is the DNA translation. The V gene is TRDV1, the J gene TRDJ1; the D gene is possibly TRDD3 (5 bases). TCRdb leaves out the J gene; it was filled in here by matching the DNA to germline. Germline CDR1 reads TSWWSYY; CDR2 reads QGS. The CDR3 is made up of 14 amino acids. The CDR3 protein is CAFGEGSYTDKLIF. The CDR3 nucleotides are TGTGCTTTTGGGGAAGGGTCGTACACCGATAAACTCATCTTT.

This clone was picked up a small number of times. TCRdb shows a much larger clone's protein in place of this DNA's translation, and the two differ at residue 9, likely through a read error; the protein shown is translated from the DNA. The chain employs TRDV1 and TRDJ1, with 10 bases identical to TRDD3. The J gene, left out of TCRdb, was set here by checking the DNA against germline. V lost 1 base and J lost 1; bases outside the gene matches: 21. The germline CDR1 and CDR2 sequences are TSWWSYY and QGS. This CDR3 is 22 amino acids long. CDR3 region: CALGERGSHDIWGIQRTDKLIF. Written as DNA, the CDR3 is TGTGCTCTTGGGGAACGAGGCTCCCACGATATTTGGGGGATACAGCGCACCGATAAACTCATCTTT.

To note about this clone: A far larger clone differs by one base, so this is likely a read error. The same CDR3 also results from other DNA sequences found in this sample. For the V gene the call is TRDV2; the J gene has no call; the D call TRDD3 from the table was never checked on the DNA. From germline, CDR1 is GEAIGNYY and CDR2 EKD. The CDR3 consists of 15 residues. For the CDR3, the DNA is TGTGCCTGTGACGTCCGGGGGGATTTGACAGCACAGCTCTTCTTT. Translation: CACDVRGDLTAQLFF.

For this clone: Only one base separates this from a far larger clonotype, so it likely reflects a read error. The sample carries other DNA sequences with the same CDR3. This chain uses TRDV1 with TRDJ1; 12 bases fit TRDD3. TCRdb does not report a J gene; here it was assigned by matching the DNA to germline references. CDR3 size: 23 residues. Germline CDR1 is TSWWSYY and CDR2 is QGS. DNA of the CDR3: TGCGCTCTTGGGGAGCATGTAACCTACCCGGGGAACTGGGGGATACTGTACACCGATAAACTCATCTTT. Encoded protein: CALGEHVTYPGNWGILYTDKLIF.

This clone came up a few times. TCRdb lists the protein of a much larger clone for this DNA, which differs at residue 12, so this is likely a read error; the protein given here is translated from the DNA itself. The chain uses TRDV1 and TRDJ1; 8 nucleotides agree with TRDD2. TCRdb records no J gene; here it was assigned by comparing the DNA to germline. Germline CDR1 TSWWSYY, CDR2 QGS. This CDR3 comprises 16 residues. For the CDR3, the DNA is TGTGCTCTTGGGAAACTTCCTACTAGGATGGGGATTAAACTCATCTTT. It is translated as CALGKLPTRMGIKLIF.

Details on this clone: A far larger clone is just one base off, so this is likely a read error. Other DNA sequences in this specimen translate into the identical CDR3. The chain carries TRDV1 and TRDJ1; TRDD3 agrees at 11 bases. Trimming removed 2 bases from V and 8 bases from J; junction bases left unmatched: 31. The CDR3 runs 23 residues. Per germline, CDR1 TSWWSYY and CDR2 QGS. The CDR3 DNA is TGTGCTCTTGGGGAATGCCCCTTCCTACACGCCTGTGGTGGGGGATACGCCCCTCCCAAACTCATCTTT. Translated, it gives CALGECPFLHACGGGYAPPKLIF.

This clone was observed many times. CDR3 sequence reads: CACDQLRDWGIQLGTDKLIF. The CDR3 DNA is TGTGCCTGTGACCAACTGCGTGACTGGGGGATACAATTAGGCACCGATAAACTCATCTTT. The chain is built from TRDV2 and TRDJ1, with TRDD3 matching 12 bases. CDR1 GEAIGNYY and CDR2 EKD come from the germline V gene. This CDR3 has 20 residues. J gave up 1 base and V 3 bases, and 17 bases lay outside the gene matches.

This clone was found a few times. For this DNA, TCRdb reports the protein of a much larger clone, which diverges at residue 19, most likely from a read error; the protein presented here is translated directly from the DNA. V usage is TRDV1 and J usage is TRDJ2; 13 bases match TRDD3. TCRdb records no J gene; here it was assigned by comparing the DNA to germline. V was pared by 1 base and J by 6 bases, with 26 bases of the junction left unmatched. Germline CDR1 reads TSWWSYY; CDR2 reads QGS. The CDR3 length is 24 residues. The CDR3 spells CALGEQGRSPTYTGGYVIAAQLFF. As DNA, the CDR3 is TGTGCTCTTGGGGAACAGGGTAGGTCTCCGACCTATACTGGGGGATACGTAATTGCAGCACAACTCTTCTTT.

Points on this clone: This DNA's translation differs at residue 5 from TCRdb's protein, which comes from a much larger clone; a read error is likely, and the protein shown is translated from the DNA. This chain links TRDV2 with TRDJ1; 12 nucleotides line up with TRDD3. TCRdb offers no J gene call, so here the DNA was matched to germline to obtain one. Germline V gene lookup returns CDR1 GEAIGNYY and CDR2 EKD. Trimming removed 3 bases from V and 1 base from J; junction bases left unmatched: 17. The CDR3 is made up of 20 amino acids. CDR3 sequence: CACDALGTGGYPPLTDKLIF. CDR3 nucleotide sequence: TGTGCCTGTGACGCCCTCGGTACTGGGGGATACCCCCCTCTCACCGATAAACTCATCTTT.

The sample holds many counts of this clone. The TCRdb protein, from a much larger clone, departs from this DNA's translation at residue 3, likely by read error; the protein shown derives from the DNA. This chain links TRDV2 with TRDJ1; TRDD3 matches 7 bases. No J gene is reported in TCRdb; it was inferred here by comparing the DNA with germline. This CDR3 contains 18 residues. Germline V CDR1 and CDR2: GEAIGNYY, EKD. CDR3 protein: CARDTVPLRIRDTDKLIF. The CDR3 DNA is TGTGCCCGTGACACCGTTCCTCTTCGGATACGGGACACCGATAAACTCATCTTT.

Of note for this clone: Translating this DNA gives a protein that differs at residue 19 from the TCRdb one, which belongs to a much larger clone; a read error is likely, and the protein shown is this translation. The chain has TRDV2 and TRDJ3; TRDD3 matches at 9 bases. CDR3 length equals 21 residues. Per germline, CDR1 GEAIGNYY and CDR2 EKD. The CDR3 here is CACDRVRSTGGQPWDTRQTFF. CDR3 bases: TGTGCCTGTGACCGCGTACGCTCAACTGGGGGACAACCCTGGGACACCCGACAGACGTTTTTC.

The table lists this clone with a few counts. The protein recorded in TCRdb matches a much larger clone and deviates from this DNA's translation at residue 21, suggesting a read error; the protein here is obtained by translating the DNA. No J gene call was made, and the V gene is TRDV1; the D call of TRDD3 is as the table states it, not checked on the DNA. This CDR3 spans 23 amino acids. CDR1 and CDR2 (germline): TSWWSYY, QGS. As DNA, the CDR3 is TGTGCTCTTGGGGCTCCCTTTCCCACTCATTGTACTGGGGGTTTGACATCCACCGATAAACACATCTTT. It codes for CALGAPFPTHCTGGLTSTDKHIF.

In its sample, this clone was seen a few times. A read error is the likely source, as a far larger clone sits one nucleotide away. This sample includes further DNA sequences coding for the same CDR3. The CDR3 region has the DNA TGCGCTCTTGGGGAAAACTGGGACAAACTCGTGGGGTACACCGATAAACTCATCTTT. This sequence encodes CALGENWDKLVGYTDKLIF. The genes are TRDV1 and TRDJ1, with D possibly matching TRDD3 (6 bases). TCRdb lists no J gene, so it was determined here by aligning the DNA to germline. Germline-derived CDR1 and CDR2 are TSWWSYY and QGS. The CDR3 extends over 19 amino acids.

This clone has a handful of counts. It is likely a read error: a sequence one base away is far more abundant. Other DNA sequences in this specimen translate into the identical CDR3. This sequence joins TRDV1 and TRDJ1; TRDD3 is a possible D gene (6 bases). The J gene, absent from TCRdb, was called here by matching the DNA to germline. CDR1 is TSWWSYY and CDR2 is QGS in the germline V gene. This CDR3 region has 24 residues. The CDR3 protein is CALGPPNISNTGSQGWGQTDKLIF. Written as DNA, the CDR3 is TGTGCCCTTGGGCCCCCGAACATCTCCAATACTGGGTCGCAAGGGTGGGGGCAAACCGATAAACTCATCTTT.

This clone was detected only a few times. For this DNA, TCRdb reports the protein of a much larger clone, which diverges at residue 3, most likely from a read error; the protein presented here is translated directly from the DNA. V gene TRDV2 combines with J gene TRDJ1, with 7 bases that match TRDD3. TCRdb offers no J gene call, so here the DNA was matched to germline to obtain one. Germline assignment: CDR1 GEAIGNYY and CDR2 EKD. The CDR3 loop spans 19 amino acids. The CDR3 DNA is TGTGCCCGTGACCCACTCCGGTCCATAGGAGGGGATAACACCGATAAACTCATCTTT. Amino acids: CARDPLRSIGGDNTDKLIF.

Only a few counts were recorded for this clone. For this DNA, TCRdb reports the protein of a much larger clone, which diverges at residue 7, most likely from a read error; the protein presented here is translated directly from the DNA. This chain links TRDV1 with TRDJ1; D gene ambiguous. Trimming took 1 base from V and 2 from J, leaving 14 bases between them. CDR1 TSWWSYY and CDR2 QGS come from the germline V gene. CDR3 length equals 16 residues. The CDR3 here is CALGEQFRDLTDKLIF. CDR3 DNA: TGTGCTCTTGGGGAACAATTCCGGGACCTAACCGATAAACTCATCTTT.

Notes on this clone: The mismatch at residue 15 between this DNA's translation and the TCRdb protein of a much larger clone likely reflects a read error; the protein shown is translated from the DNA. V gene TRDV2 was called; the J gene was not; no DNA check was done on the table's D call, TRDD3. Germline-derived CDR1 and CDR2 are GEAIGNYY and EKD. The CDR3 contains 17 residues. CDR3 bases: TGTGCCTGTGACAGAGTCGGGATACCCCCCTACACCGATAAACCCATCTTT. Amino acids: CACDRVGIPPYTDKPIF.

This clone was observed a handful of times. This probably arose from a read error, given a far larger clone one base away. The sample has other DNA sequences that encode this CDR3 too. This sequence joins TRDV2 and TRDJ1; 7 bases fit TRDD3. The J gene, not given by TCRdb, was assigned here from a germline match of the nucleotide sequence. The CDR3 has 19 amino acids. The germline gives CDR1 GEAIGNYY, CDR2 EKD. The CDR3 spells CACDTVFPIWGLHTDKLIF. CDR3 DNA: TGTGCCTGTGACACCGTGTTCCCCATCTGGGGGCTTCACACCGACAAACTCATCTTT.